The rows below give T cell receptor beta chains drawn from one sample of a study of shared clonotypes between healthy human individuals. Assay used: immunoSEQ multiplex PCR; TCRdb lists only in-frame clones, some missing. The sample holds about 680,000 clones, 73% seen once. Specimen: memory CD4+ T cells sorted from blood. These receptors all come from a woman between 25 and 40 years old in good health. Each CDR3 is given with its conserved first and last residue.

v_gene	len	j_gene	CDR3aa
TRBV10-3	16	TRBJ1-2	CAISESKGRLRSGYTF
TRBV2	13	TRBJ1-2	CASRERTGRGYTF
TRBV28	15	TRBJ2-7	CASSLRSLITYEQYF
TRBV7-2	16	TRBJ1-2	CASSLAGVRQARGYTF
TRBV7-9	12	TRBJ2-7	CASSSLAEEQYF
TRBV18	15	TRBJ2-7	CASSPYSGGADEQYF
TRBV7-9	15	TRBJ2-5	CASSLPEGSGETQYF
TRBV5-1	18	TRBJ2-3	CASSWNSITSGSTDTQYF
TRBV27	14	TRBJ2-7	CASSLAGTGVEQYF
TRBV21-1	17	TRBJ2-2	CASSTPDRGGSTGELFF
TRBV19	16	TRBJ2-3	CASSARAGTGGNTQYF
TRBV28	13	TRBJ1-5	CASSGTGGQPQHF
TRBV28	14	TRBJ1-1	CASSPRSRNTEAFF
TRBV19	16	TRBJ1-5	CASTPQGRGGNQPQHF
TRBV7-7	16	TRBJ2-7	CASSLGSGSSFNEQYF
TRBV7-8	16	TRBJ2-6	CASSSIEPTGANVLIF
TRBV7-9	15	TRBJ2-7	CASSPGVREGGEQYF
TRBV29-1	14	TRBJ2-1	CSVGSGYRYNEQFF
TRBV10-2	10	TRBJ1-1	CASSELQAFF
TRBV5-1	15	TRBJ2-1	CASSVASGSYNEQFF
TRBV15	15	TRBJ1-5	CATSRESGGHQPQHF
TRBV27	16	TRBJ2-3	CASRGVLAAGTDTQYF
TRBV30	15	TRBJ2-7	CAWGGSLTSTYEQYF
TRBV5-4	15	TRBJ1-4	CASSDRQGAGEKLFF
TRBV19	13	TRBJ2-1	CASGGTEINEQFF
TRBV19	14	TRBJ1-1	CASSIIGGRTEAFF
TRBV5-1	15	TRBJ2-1	CASSLGQGVYNEQFF
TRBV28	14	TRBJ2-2	CASSFLRVRGELFF
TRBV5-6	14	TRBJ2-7	CASSSRLAGVEQYF
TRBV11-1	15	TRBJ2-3	CASSRGVTSTDTQYF
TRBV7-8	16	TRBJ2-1	CASSPGTSGRVYEQFF